Shown below are 29 T cell receptor beta chains from a single sample sequenced in a study of beta chain features in type 1 diabetes (dated by TCRdb to the late 2010s). Broader findings and caveats from the paper: A moderate but significant shortening of TCRB CDR3 length was observed in type 1 diabetes patients in all four CD4+ subsets.

These receptors' antigens are unknown. The library was built by means of the immunoSEQ multiplex PCR assay. The entire isolated RNA was reverse transcribed using the High Capacity cDNA Reverse Transcription Kit, and thus expressed TCRB transcripts were sequenced. In its TCRdb copy, this immuneACCESS table keeps in-frame sequences only and misses some clones. Where compared with another copy, unresolved V genes explain less than half of these, and the others have no known cause. This sample gives a few hundred thousand clones in total; about 12% of them show up just once. The ten largest clones represent approximately 0.01% of the sample. Input material: naive CD4+ T cells from blood. Per the publication, the cell subset or site label means: true naive CD4+ T cells. These receptors were taken from a woman under 30 with type 1 diabetes.

CDR3 residues: CSGRREMADTQYF. The CDR3 region has the DNA TGCAGCGGTCGGCGGGAGATGGCAGATACGCAGTATTTT. The chain carries TRBV29-1 and TRBJ2-3; the match to TRBD2 covers 7 bases. V shed 7 bases, J shed 4 bases, and the junction held 8 bases outside the gene matches. There are 13 residues in the CDR3. Per the germline V gene, CDR1 is SQVTM and CDR2 is ANQGSEA.

V is TRBV10-3 and J is TRBJ1-2, with D perhaps matching TRBD1 (6 bases). V shed 6 bases and J shed 4 bases, with 15 bases lying between them. Germline-derived CDR1 and CDR2 are ENHRY and SYGVKD. This CDR3 region has 14 residues. The CDR3 nucleotides read TGTGCCATCAGATTTTCGACAGGAGTCTATGGCTACACCTTC. It is translated as CAIRFSTGVYGYTF.

The chain employs TRBV20-1 and TRBJ2-7; tentatively, D is TRBD1 (6 bases). CDR3 size: 10 residues. In germline, CDR1 is DFQATT, CDR2 SNEGSKA (reference sequence). V dropped 6 bases and J dropped 6 bases, with 9 bases sitting between them. CDR3 residues: CSAAGVEQYF. CDR3 coding DNA: TGCAGTGCCGCAGGGGTCGAGCAGTACTTC.

In its sample, this clone was seen a few times. A read error may produce the germline difference seen at one junction end. Written as DNA, the CDR3 is TGTGCCAGCAGCGATACGGGACAGAGGAAGCTGAGGTTC. Translation: CASSDTGQRKLRF. This chain links TRBV7-8 with TRBJ2-7; 7 positions agree with TRBD1. Germline CDR1 reads SGHVS; CDR2 reads FQNEAQ. The CDR3 runs to 13 residues.

This chain connects TRBV4-2 to TRBJ1-4, with 7 nucleotides matching TRBD1. Germline assignment: CDR1 LGHNA and CDR2 YNFKEQ. Trimming at V came to 0 bases and at J to 6 bases, leaving 13 bases not matched to a gene. The CDR3 runs 18 residues. CDR3 region: CASSQEDRLGLGYEKLFF. The CDR3 DNA follows: TGTGCCAGCAGCCAAGAGGACAGGTTGGGGTTGGGGTATGAAAAACTGTTTTTT.

This clone has a handful of counts. V and J are TRBV7-9 and TRBJ2-2; TRBD1 might be the D (5 bases). The V end lost 5 bases, the J end lost 6 bases, and 13 bases lay between the germline ends. The CDR3 is 14 amino acids. In germline, CDR1 is SEHNR, CDR2 FQNEAQ (reference sequence). The CDR3 DNA reads as TGTGCCAGCAGCGGGCAGGGTGTCGCCGGGGAGCTGTTTTTT. Its translation: CASSGQGVAGELFF.

V usage is TRBV13 and J usage is TRBJ1-1; D call uncertain. The V end lost 2 bases, the J end lost 2 bases, and 6 bases lay between the germline ends. The CDR3 has 13 amino acids. Germline loops: CDR1 PRHDT, CDR2 FYEKMQ (reference sequence). CDR3 residues: CASSLLRNTEAFF. The CDR3 nucleotides read TGTGCCAGCAGCTTACTGAGAAACACTGAAGCTTTCTTT.

The chain couples TRBV4-3 to TRBJ2-1; 10 bases line up with TRBD2. The CDR3 consists of 13 residues. With V trimmed by 0 bases and J by 12 bases, 2 bases remained unmatched. The germline CDR1 and CDR2 sequences are LGHNA and YSLEER. The CDR3 is CASSQDLAGVQFF. The CDR3 DNA reads as TGCGCCAGCAGCCAAGACCTAGCGGGGGTGCAGTTCTTC.

The CDR3 sequence: CASSPLAGDYNEQFF. The CDR3 DNA reads as TGTGCCAGCTCACCATTAGCGGGAGATTACAATGAGCAGTTCTTC. The chain carries TRBV18 and TRBJ2-1; 9 positions agree with TRBD2. Germline trimming cut 2 bases from V and 4 bases from J; bases unmatched to any gene: 3. This CDR3 has 15 amino acids. Germline CDR1 KGHSH, CDR2 LQKENI.

This rearrangement joins TRBV23-1 to TRBJ2-5; 8 bases align to TRBD2. TRBV23-1 qualifies as an ORF whose function is uncertain. The length of the CDR3 is 19 residues. The V and J ends lost 7 bases and 3 bases, in that order; junction bases with no gene match: 22. The CDR3 loop is CASKQPPPFGLALEETQYF. The DNA for the CDR3 is TGCGCCAGCAAGCAACCTCCCCCGTTCGGACTAGCCCTCGAAGAGACCCAGTACTTC.

This clone was observed a handful of times. The chain uses TRBV28 and TRBJ1-1; D is perhaps TRBD1 (5 bases). This CDR3 has 13 residues. The V end was cut by 7 bases, the J end by 6 bases, with 15 bases between. In germline, CDR1 is MDHEN, CDR2 SYDVKM. The DNA for the CDR3 is TGTGCCAGCATAAGGGGTGGAGACGCTGAAGCTTTCTTT. It translates to CASIRGGDAEAFF.

A few counts support this clone. The V and J genes are TRBV4-2 and TRBJ2-7, with TRBD2 matching 11 bases. Germline trimming cut 2 bases from V and 0 bases from J; bases unmatched to any gene: 3. CDR3 length equals 16 residues. From germline, CDR1 is LGHNA and CDR2 YNFKEQ. The CDR3 is CASSQPTSGASYEQYF. In DNA form, the CDR3 reads TGTGCCAGCAGCCAACCGACTAGCGGGGCCTCCTACGAGCAGTACTTC.

This clone occurred a few times. The gene calls are TRBV28 and TRBJ2-7; D possibly corresponds to TRBD1 (5 bases). Trimming took 6 bases from V and 0 from J, leaving 12 bases between them. Germline lookup yields CDR1 MDHEN and CDR2 SYDVKM. The CDR3 is made up of 14 amino acids. CDR3 sequence (DNA): TGTGCCAGCAGCAGGGATCAAGCCTCCTACGAGCAGTACTTC. Translating it yields CASSRDQASYEQYF.

Only a few counts were recorded for this clone. V gene TRBV5-1 combines with J gene TRBJ1-2; D is possibly TRBD1 (6 bases). The CDR3 loop spans 14 amino acids. CDR1 SGHRS and CDR2 YFSETQ come from the germline V gene. The V gene lost 3 bases and the J gene lost 6 bases, with 15 bases spanning the gap. CDR3 bases: TGCGCCAGCAGCTGGAGGGGGGGTGAAGATGGCTACACCTTC. This translates into CASSWRGGEDGYTF. Based on the CDR3 plus reference TRBV5-1 and TRBJ1-2, the full variable domain is KAGVTQTPRYLIKTRGQQVTLSCSPISGHRSVSWYQQTPGQGLQFLFEYFSETQRNKGNFPGRFSGRQFSNSRSEMNVSTLELGDSALYLCASSWRGGEDGYTFGSGTRLTVV.

V usage is TRBV4-3 and J usage is TRBJ2-7, with 7 positions matching TRBD2. The CDR3 runs to 16 residues. V gave up 3 bases and J gave up 2 bases; unmatched junction bases: 10. CDR1 is LGHNA and CDR2 is YSLEER in the germline V gene. The CDR3 DNA is TGCGCCAGCAGCCAGAATCTAGCGGAGGACCCCTACGAGCAGTACTTC. This codes for CASSQNLAEDPYEQYF.

This chain joins TRBV19 and TRBJ2-5; tentatively, D is TRBD2 (6 bases). V gave up 4 bases and J gave up 1 base, with 16 bases separating them. The CDR3 is 16 residues long. Per the germline V gene, CDR1 is LNHDA and CDR2 is SQIVND (reference sequence). In nucleotides, the CDR3 is TGTGCCAGTAGTAGATCCGGGACTGCCAGCCAAGAGACCCAGTACTTC. It is translated as CASSRSGTASQETQYF.

The V and J genes are TRBV5-1 and TRBJ1-1; D gene unclear. The CDR3 has 14 amino acids. CDR1 and CDR2 from the germline V gene are SGHRS and YFSETQ. V was trimmed by 2 bases and J by 3 bases, leaving 11 bases between them. CDR3 nucleotides: TGCGCCAGCAGCTTACAGTTGGATTACACTGAAGCTTTCTTT. It yields the protein CASSLQLDYTEAFF.

This rearrangement joins TRBV10-3 to TRBJ2-1; 13 bases agree with TRBD2. Looked up from germline, CDR1 is ENHRY and CDR2 is SYGVKD. The CDR3 is 13 residues long. V shed 10 bases and J 8 bases; nucleotides not matched to a gene: 5. The chain's CDR3 is CATGLAGEDEQFF. The CDR3 region has the DNA TGTGCCACCGGACTAGCGGGAGAGGATGAGCAGTTCTTC.

This sequence joins TRBV25-1 and TRBJ2-1, with 11 bases aligning to TRBD2. This CDR3 spans 13 amino acids. In germline, CDR1 is MGHDK, CDR2 SYGVNS. The ends lost 6 bases at V and 5 bases at J; junction bases unmatched: 0. In DNA form, the CDR3 reads TGTGCCAGCAGACTAGCGGGAGACAATGAGCAGTTCTTC. Protein sequence: CASRLAGDNEQFF.

The rearrangement joins TRBV9 to TRBJ2-3; D gene uncertain. Germline loops: CDR1 SGDLS, CDR2 YYNGEE. The V end lost 0 bases, the J end lost 4 bases, and 3 bases lay between the germline ends. CDR3 length: 12 residues. In DNA, the CDR3 is TGTGCCAGCAGCGTAGGAGCAGATACGCAGTATTTT. It is translated as CASSVGADTQYF. Together with reference TRBV9 and TRBJ2-3, the CDR3 gives the full variable domain: DSGVTQTPKHLITATGQRVTLRCSPRSGDLSVYWYQQSLDQGLQFLIQYYNGEERAKGNILERFSAQQFPDLHSELNLSSLELGDSALYFCASSVGADTQYFGPGTRLTVL.

This clone occurred a few times. This sequence joins TRBV19 and TRBJ1-2; TRBD1 aligns across 7 bases. Germline-derived CDR1 and CDR2 are LNHDA and SQIVND (reference sequence). J was trimmed by 8 bases and V by 5 bases; bases with no gene match: 11. CDR3 length equals 14 residues. The CDR3 reads CASSGRQGSWGYTF. Written as DNA, the CDR3 is TGTGCCAGTAGTGGACGACAGGGAAGCTGGGGCTACACCTTC. Combining the CDR3 with reference TRBV19 and TRBJ1-2 gives the whole variable domain DGGITQSPKYLFRKEGQNVTLSCEQNLNHDAMYWYRQDPGQGLRLIYYSQIVNDFQKGDIAEGYSVSREKKESFPLTVTSAQKNPTAFYLCASSGRQGSWGYTFGSGTRLTVV.

This clone showed up just a few times. V gene TRBV5-8 combines with J gene TRBJ2-3; 11 nucleotides align to TRBD2. CDR3 size: 16 residues. V dropped 0 bases and J dropped 4; count of bases not matched to a gene: 4. Germline V CDR1 and CDR2: SGHTS, YDEGEE. This chain's CDR3 is CASSLVAGGPADTQYF. For the CDR3, the DNA is TGTGCCAGCAGCTTGGTAGCGGGAGGGCCCGCAGATACGCAGTATTTT.

This clone was found a few times. J is TRBJ1-2 and V is TRBV27; possible D gene TRBD1, 6 bases. With 5 bases removed from V and 5 bases from J, the gap between germline ends came to 12 bases. Germline assignment: CDR1 MNHEY and CDR2 SMNVEV (reference sequence). The CDR3 consists of 13 residues. The CDR3 sequence: CASSPGGAYGYTF. The CDR3 bases are TGTGCCAGCAGTCCGGGGGGGGCGTATGGCTACACCTTC.

This clone was counted between two and nine times. The chain uses TRBV30 and TRBJ2-5; D is ambiguous. Germline CDR1 reads GTSNPN; CDR2 reads SVGIG (reference sequence). This CDR3 comprises 13 residues. With 2 bases removed from V and 5 bases from J, the gap between germline ends came to 12 bases. The CDR3 DNA is TGTGCCTGGAGTAGTCTCCCCAGGGAGACCCAGTACTTC. Its protein is CAWSSLPRETQYF.

The rearrangement joins TRBV30 to TRBJ1-4; D is perhaps TRBD1 (6 bases). The V gene's germline CDR1 is GTSNPN and CDR2 SVGIG (reference sequence). The length of the CDR3 is 13 residues. V was cut by 0 bases and J by 7 bases, with 9 bases left in between. In nucleotides, the CDR3 is TGTGCCTGGAGTGTACAGGACAGTGAAAAACTGTTTTTT. Protein: CAWSVQDSEKLFF. The full variable domain, its missing parts supplied by reference TRBV30 and TRBJ1-4, is SQTIHQWPATLVQPVGSPLSLECTVEGTSNPNLYWYRQAAGRGLQLLFYSVGIGQISSEVPQNLSASRPQDRQFILSSKKLLLSDSGFYLCAWSVQDSEKLFFGSGTQLSVL.

This clone was found a few times. CDR3 residues: CASSEYRGSNEQYF. The CDR3 nucleotides are TGTGCCAGCAGCGAATACAGGGGGTCAAACGAGCAGTACTTC. This rearrangement joins TRBV7-8 to TRBJ2-7, with 8 bases that match TRBD1. The CDR3 has 14 amino acids. V dropped 5 bases and J dropped 5; count of bases not matched to a gene: 8. Germline CDR1 SGHVS, CDR2 FQNEAQ.

This clone was counted a few times. This rearrangement joins TRBV15 to TRBJ2-7; D possibly corresponds to TRBD1 (5 bases). V was trimmed by 0 bases and J by 3 bases, leaving 15 bases between them. The CDR3 is made up of 16 amino acids. Germline V gene lookup returns CDR1 LNHNV and CDR2 YYDKDF (reference sequence). CDR3 coding DNA: TGTGCCACCAGCAGAGACTTAAGACAGCGACGCTACGAGCAGTACTTC. Translating it yields CATSRDLRQRRYEQYF.

The V and J genes are TRBV7-9 and TRBJ1-4; D is possibly TRBD1 (5 bases). The CDR3 has 16 amino acids. Germline assignment: CDR1 SEHNR and CDR2 FQNEAQ (reference sequence). Trimming left V 5 bases short and J 5 bases short, with 18 bases between. DNA of the CDR3: TGTGCCAGCAGCCCAGGGAGCGGGGACCTGAATGAAAAACTGTTTTTT. Translated: CASSPGSGDLNEKLFF.

A few counts support this clone. This rearrangement joins TRBV29-1 to TRBJ1-3; the match to TRBD1 covers 8 bases. Germline CDR1 is SQVTM and CDR2 is ANQGSEA. V dropped 4 bases and J dropped 1; count of bases not matched to a gene: 6. This CDR3 region has 15 residues. DNA for the CDR3: TGCAGCGTTGGGTACAGGGGGGTTTCTGGAAACACCATATATTTT. Protein sequence: CSVGYRGVSGNTIYF.